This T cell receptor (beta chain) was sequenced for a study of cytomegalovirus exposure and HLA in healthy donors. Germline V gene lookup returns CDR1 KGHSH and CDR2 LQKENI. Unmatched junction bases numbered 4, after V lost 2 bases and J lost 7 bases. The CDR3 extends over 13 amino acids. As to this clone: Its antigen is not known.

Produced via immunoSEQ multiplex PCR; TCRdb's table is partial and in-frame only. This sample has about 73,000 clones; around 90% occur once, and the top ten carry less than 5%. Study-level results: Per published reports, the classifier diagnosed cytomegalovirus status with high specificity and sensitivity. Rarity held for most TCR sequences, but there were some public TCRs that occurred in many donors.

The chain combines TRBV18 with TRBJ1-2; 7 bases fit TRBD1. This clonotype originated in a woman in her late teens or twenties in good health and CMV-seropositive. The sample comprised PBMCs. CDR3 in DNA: TGTGCCAGCTCACCAGACAGGGTCCCTGGCTACACCTTC. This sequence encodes CASSPDRVPGYTF.